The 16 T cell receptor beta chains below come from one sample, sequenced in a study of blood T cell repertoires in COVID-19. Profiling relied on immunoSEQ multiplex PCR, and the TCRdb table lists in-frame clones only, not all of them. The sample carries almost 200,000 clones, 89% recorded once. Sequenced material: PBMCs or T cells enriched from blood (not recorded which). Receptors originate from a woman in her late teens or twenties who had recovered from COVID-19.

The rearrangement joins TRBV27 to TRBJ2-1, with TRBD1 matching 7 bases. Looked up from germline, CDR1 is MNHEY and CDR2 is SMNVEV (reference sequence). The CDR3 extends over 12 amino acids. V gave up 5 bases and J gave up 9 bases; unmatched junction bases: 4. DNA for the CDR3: TGTGCCAGCAGTCGTCGGACAGGTGAGCAGTTCTTC. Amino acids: CASSRRTGEQFF.

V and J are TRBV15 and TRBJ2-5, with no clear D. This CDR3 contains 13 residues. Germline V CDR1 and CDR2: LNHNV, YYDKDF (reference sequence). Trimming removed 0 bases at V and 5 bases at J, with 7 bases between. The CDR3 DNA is TGTGCCACCAGCAGAGATGATCGGGAGACCCAGTACTTC. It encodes CATSRDDRETQYF.

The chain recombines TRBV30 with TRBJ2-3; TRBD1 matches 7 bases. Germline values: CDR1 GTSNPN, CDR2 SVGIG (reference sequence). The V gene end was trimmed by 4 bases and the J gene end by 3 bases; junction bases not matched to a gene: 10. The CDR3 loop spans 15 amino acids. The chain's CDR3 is CAWIPDRAWTDTQYF. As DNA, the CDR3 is TGTGCCTGGATCCCCGACAGGGCGTGGACAGATACGCAGTATTTT.

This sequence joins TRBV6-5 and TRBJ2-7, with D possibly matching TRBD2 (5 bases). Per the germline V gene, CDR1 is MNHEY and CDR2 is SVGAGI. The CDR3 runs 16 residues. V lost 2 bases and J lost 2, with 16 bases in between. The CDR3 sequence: CASSYGSRPDPYEQYF. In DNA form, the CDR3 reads TGTGCCAGCAGTTACGGGAGCAGGCCGGACCCCTACGAGCAGTACTTC.

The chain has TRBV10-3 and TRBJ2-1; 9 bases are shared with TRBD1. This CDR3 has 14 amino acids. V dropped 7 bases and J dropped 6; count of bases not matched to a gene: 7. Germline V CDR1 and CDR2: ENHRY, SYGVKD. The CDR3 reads CAINAGTGPNEQFF. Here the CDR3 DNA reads TGTGCCATCAATGCCGGGACAGGGCCCAATGAGCAGTTCTTC.

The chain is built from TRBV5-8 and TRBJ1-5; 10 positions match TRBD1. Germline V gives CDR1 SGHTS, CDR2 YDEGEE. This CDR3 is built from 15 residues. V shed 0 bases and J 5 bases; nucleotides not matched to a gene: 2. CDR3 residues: CASSLGTGGDQPQHF. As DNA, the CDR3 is TGTGCCAGCAGCTTGGGGACAGGGGGGGATCAGCCCCAGCATTTT.

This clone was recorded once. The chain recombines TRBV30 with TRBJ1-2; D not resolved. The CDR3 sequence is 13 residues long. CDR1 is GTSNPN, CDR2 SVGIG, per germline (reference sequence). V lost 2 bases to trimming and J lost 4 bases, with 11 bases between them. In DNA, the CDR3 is TGTGCCTGGAGTTTCGCGGCCACCTATGGCTACACCTTC. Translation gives CAWSFAATYGYTF.

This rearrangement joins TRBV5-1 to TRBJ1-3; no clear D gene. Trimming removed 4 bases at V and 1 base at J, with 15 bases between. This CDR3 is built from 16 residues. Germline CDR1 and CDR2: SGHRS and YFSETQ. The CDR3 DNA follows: TGCGCCAGCAGCCCCTCTTCGAGTGTGTCTGGAAACACCATATATTTT. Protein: CASSPSSSVSGNTIYF. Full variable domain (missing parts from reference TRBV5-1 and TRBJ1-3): KAGVTQTPRYLIKTRGQQVTLSCSPISGHRSVSWYQQTPGQGLQFLFEYFSETQRNKGNFPGRFSGRQFSNSRSEMNVSTLELGDSALYLCASSPSSSVSGNTIYFGEGSWLTVV.

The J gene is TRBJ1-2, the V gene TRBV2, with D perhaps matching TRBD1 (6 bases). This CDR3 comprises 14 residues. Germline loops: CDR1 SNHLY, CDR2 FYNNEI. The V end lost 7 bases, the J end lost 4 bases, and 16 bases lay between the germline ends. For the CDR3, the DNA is TGTGCCAGCACCCCAGGGGCAGGGACCTATGGCTACACCTTC. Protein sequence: CASTPGAGTYGYTF.

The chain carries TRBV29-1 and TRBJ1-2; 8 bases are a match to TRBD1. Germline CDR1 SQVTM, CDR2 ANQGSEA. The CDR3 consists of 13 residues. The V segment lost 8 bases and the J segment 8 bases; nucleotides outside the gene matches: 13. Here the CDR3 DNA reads TGCAGCTTGAGCGGACAGGGAGGATACGGCTACACCTTC. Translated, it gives CSLSGQGGYGYTF.

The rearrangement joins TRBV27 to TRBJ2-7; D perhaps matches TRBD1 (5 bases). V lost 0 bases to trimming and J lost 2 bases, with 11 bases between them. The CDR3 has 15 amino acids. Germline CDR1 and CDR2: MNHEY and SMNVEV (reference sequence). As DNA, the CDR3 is TGTGCCAGCAGTTTATCGGGGCAAGATGCCTACGAGCAGTACTTC. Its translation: CASSLSGQDAYEQYF.

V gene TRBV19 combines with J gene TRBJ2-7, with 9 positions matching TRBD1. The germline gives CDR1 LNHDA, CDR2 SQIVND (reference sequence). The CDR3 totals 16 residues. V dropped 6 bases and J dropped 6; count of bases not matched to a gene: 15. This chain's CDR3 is CASRRGGQGTPSEQYF. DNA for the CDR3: TGTGCCAGTAGGAGGGGGGGACAGGGTACTCCAAGCGAGCAGTACTTC.

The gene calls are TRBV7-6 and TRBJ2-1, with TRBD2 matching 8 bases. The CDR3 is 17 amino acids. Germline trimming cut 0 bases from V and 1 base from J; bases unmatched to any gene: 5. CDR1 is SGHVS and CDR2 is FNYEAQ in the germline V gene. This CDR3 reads CASSLAQRGKSYNEQFF. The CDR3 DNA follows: TGTGCCAGCAGCTTAGCTCAGCGGGGGAAATCCTACAATGAGCAGTTCTTC.

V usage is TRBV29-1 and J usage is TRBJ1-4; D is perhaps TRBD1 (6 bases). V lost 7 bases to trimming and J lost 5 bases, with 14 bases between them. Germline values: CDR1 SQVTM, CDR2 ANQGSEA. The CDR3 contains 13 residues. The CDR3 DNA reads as TGCAGCGCTTGGACAAGGGGGAATGAAAAACTGTTTTTT. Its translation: CSAWTRGNEKLFF.

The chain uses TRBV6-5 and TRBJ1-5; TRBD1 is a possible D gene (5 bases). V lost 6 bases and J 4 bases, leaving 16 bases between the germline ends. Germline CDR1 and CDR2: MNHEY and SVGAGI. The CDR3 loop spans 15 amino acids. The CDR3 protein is CASSRATGANQPQHF. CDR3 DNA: TGTGCCAGCAGCCGAGCCACAGGCGCGAATCAGCCCCAGCATTTT.

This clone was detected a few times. The CDR3 bases are TGTGCCAGCAGCCTCCGGGACAGGGGGCGCGCGGGCTACACCTTC. Its protein product is CASSLRDRGRAGYTF. The chain combines TRBV7-2 with TRBJ1-2; 12 bases are a match to TRBD1. CDR3 length: 15 amino acids. The J segment lost 8 bases and the V segment lost 5 bases, leaving 9 bases of the junction unmatched. Germline-derived CDR1 and CDR2 are SGHTA and FQGNSA. Drawing the rest from reference TRBV7-2 and TRBJ1-2, the complete variable domain is GAGVSQSPSNKVTEKGKDVELRCDPISGHTALYWYRQSLGQGLEFLIYFQGNSAPDKSGLPSDRFSAERTGGSVSTLTIQRTQQEDSAVYLCASSLRDRGRAGYTFGSGTRLTVV.